Detailed here is one T cell receptor beta chain. Its antigen is unknown. CDR1 is GTSNPN and CDR2 is SVGIG in the germline V gene (reference sequence). V lost 2 bases to trimming and J lost 4 bases; unmatched junction nucleotides: 8. The CDR3 runs to 17 residues. These data are taken from a study of immune evolution from preneoplasia to lung adenocarcinoma. Across the whole study: HLA loss of heterozygosity: roughly 6.4% AIS, under 19% MIA, about 35% ADC, none AAH.

The method was immunoSEQ multiplex PCR; TCRdb's version includes in-frame clones alone and lacks a portion of them. The table includes roughly 8,800 clones, roughly four fifths detected once. Between about 2014 and 2018, patients underwent resection in Japan or China. Findings and caveats of the study: Compared with EGFR-mutant or double wild-type lesions, KRAS-mutant nodules were more clonal. Normal lung had highest clonality; later lesions appeared denser, more diverse.

The sequenced sample consisted of FFPE lung adenocarcinoma in situ tissue. The sequence was collected from a person aged 70 to 80 with lung adenocarcinoma. The chain links TRBV30 to TRBJ2-2; 12 bases map to TRBD2. CDR3 DNA: TGTGCCTGGAGTTCCGGACTAGCGGGGATCTTCACCGGGGAGCTGTTTTTT. Its protein is CAWSSGLAGIFTGELFF.